This T cell receptor (beta chain) was sequenced for a study of blood T cell repertoires in COVID-19. Overall study context: Specimens from acute and convalescent COVID-19 originated in the United States, Italy and Spain. Sources were T cells, B-cell-depleted T cells, or PBMCs; the material itself was cDNA or gDNA.

Per the original data handling: Counts of nucleated cells, estimated from reference gene primer amplification, were obtained. Generated by immunoSEQ multiplex PCR, the TCRdb table keeps only in-frame clones and is missing some. V and J calls and clone size are those listed in that table; D and trimming were worked out from the DNA. In the table there are some 130,000 clones, roughly 84% of which are singletons. CDR3 length: 14 residues. V gave up 1 base and J gave up 5 bases; unmatched junction bases: 2. Germline-derived CDR1 and CDR2 are SGHDT and YYEEEE. The source material was peripheral blood. V and J are TRBV5-6 and TRBJ2-7; 11 bases line up with TRBD1. The clonotype was recovered from a man between 60 and 75 years old with acute or convalescent COVID-19. The CDR3 region has the DNA TGTGCCAGCAGCTTGCCGGGACAGGGGGACGAGCAGTACTTC. It yields the protein CASSLPGQGDEQYF.